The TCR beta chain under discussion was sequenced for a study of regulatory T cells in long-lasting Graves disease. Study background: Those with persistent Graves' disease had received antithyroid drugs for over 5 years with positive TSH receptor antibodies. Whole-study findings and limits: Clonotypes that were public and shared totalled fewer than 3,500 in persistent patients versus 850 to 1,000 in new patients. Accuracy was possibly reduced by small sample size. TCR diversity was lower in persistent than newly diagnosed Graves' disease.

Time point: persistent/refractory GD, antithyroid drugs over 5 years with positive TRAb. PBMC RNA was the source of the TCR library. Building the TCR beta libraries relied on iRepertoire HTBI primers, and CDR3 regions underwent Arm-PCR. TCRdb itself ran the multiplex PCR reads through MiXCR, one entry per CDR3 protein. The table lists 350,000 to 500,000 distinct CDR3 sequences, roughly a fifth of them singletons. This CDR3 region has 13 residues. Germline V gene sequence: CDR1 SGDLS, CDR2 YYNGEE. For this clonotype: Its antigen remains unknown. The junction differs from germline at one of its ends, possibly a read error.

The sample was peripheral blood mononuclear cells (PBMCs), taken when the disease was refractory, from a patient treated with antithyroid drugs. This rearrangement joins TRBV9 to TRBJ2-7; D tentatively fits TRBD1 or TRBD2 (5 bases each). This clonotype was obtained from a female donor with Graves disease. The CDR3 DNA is TGTTCCAGCGGCCTGGGGGAAGGCTACGAGCAGTACTTC. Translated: CSSGLGEGYEQYF.